This T cell receptor (beta chain) came from a study of vaccination and CD4 T cells after COVID-19. Findings of the study overall: It was found that, in convalescent patients, 304 of 307 vaccine-specific clones were spike mono-reactive.

Described treatment: roughly 11-day PBMC culture with coronavirus spike peptide pools or control peptides (ViraFEST assay). The germline V gene encodes CDR1 DFQATT and CDR2 SNEGSKA (reference sequence). CDR3 length: 12 amino acids. V gave up 4 bases and J gave up 2 bases; unmatched junction bases: 0. Researchers used the Oncomine TCR Beta short-read assay to sequence DNA from cultured CD4+ T cells. TCRdb redid the calling of the PCR reads with MiXCR, one entry per CDR3 protein. The sample holds approximately 13,000 distinct CDR3 sequences, roughly 46% seen once. Of note for this clonotype: The antigen is undetermined.

Sequenced material: CD4+ T cells from blood, cultured in vitro, taken before SARS-CoV-2 vaccination. V is TRBV20-1 and J is TRBJ1-2; 8 nucleotides agree with TRBD1. The source of this sequence is a human donor who had recovered from COVID-19. DNA for the CDR3: TGCAGTGCTACAGGGGGCAACTATGGCTACACCTTC. It specifies CSATGGNYGYTF.